Listed below are T cell receptor beta chains from one sample, sequenced in a study of cytomegalovirus exposure and HLA in healthy donors. Method: immunoSEQ multiplex PCR; TCRdb's copy keeps in-frame clones and lacks some. The table lists under 200,000 clones, 91% of them singletons. The source material was PBMCs. These TCRs come from a woman aged 18-30 years in good health and CMV-seropositive. The CDR3 runs from the conserved cysteine through the conserved F or W. D genes are given only for firm matches. Where a row states a size, it is once, few, many or the class of an expanded clone; other rows omit it.

D	V	J	size	CDR3	DNA
.	TRBV28	TRBJ2-3	.	CASSQDSGSPLDTQYF	TGTGCCAGCAGCCAGGATTCAGGGTCGCCTTTAGATACGCAGTATTTT
.	TRBV4-1	TRBJ2-3	.	CASSRGFAVGTDTQYF	TGCGCCAGCAGCCGCGGGTTTGCGGTGGGCACAGATACGCAGTATTTT
.	TRBV28	TRBJ2-7	.	CASSLLERRGAWGEQYF	TGTGCCAGCAGTTTACTCGAGAGGCGCGGGGCGTGGGGCGAGCAGTACTTC
.	TRBV4-2	TRBJ2-7	.	CASSGAGTSNYEQYF	TGTGCCAGCAGCGGGGCAGGGACATCCAATTACGAGCAGTACTTC
.	TRBV7-3	TRBJ2-7	.	CASSQGTGRTYEQYF	TGTGCCAGCAGCCAAGGAACAGGCCGAACCTACGAGCAGTACTTC
.	TRBV19	TRBJ1-6	.	CASSPRLRSSYNSPLHF	TGTGCCAGTAGTCCCCGACTGAGAAGCTCCTATAATTCACCCCTCCACTTT
TRBD1	TRBV29-1	TRBJ1-2	.	CSAYLTGQGARGYTF	TGCAGCGCCTACCTCACGGGACAGGGGGCGCGTGGCTACACCTTC
TRBD1	TRBV5-4	TRBJ1-2	.	CASSQGQASYGYTF	TGTGCCAGCAGCCAGGGACAGGCGTCTTATGGCTACACCTTC
.	TRBV13	TRBJ2-7	.	CASSLGQAGDEQYF	TGTGCCAGCAGCTTAGGGCAGGCTGGCGACGAGCAGTACTTC
.	TRBV5-1	TRBJ1-2	.	CASSDRVSYGYTF	TGCGCCAGCAGCGACCGGGTCTCCTATGGCTACACCTTC
TRBD2	TRBV4-1	TRBJ2-7	.	CASSPGSGSYEQYF	TGCGCCAGCAGCCCCGGGAGCGGGAGCTACGAGCAGTACTTC
TRBD2	TRBV9	TRBJ2-1	.	CASSGTSGRNEQFF	TGTGCCAGCAGCGGGACTAGCGGGAGGAATGAGCAGTTCTTC
.	TRBV11-3	TRBJ2-2	.	CASSRLGNTGELFF	TGTGCCAGCAGCCGTCTAGGGAACACCGGGGAGCTGTTTTTT
TRBD1	TRBV9	TRBJ2-7	once	CASSVGQGNEQYF	TGTGCCAGCAGCGTGGGACAGGGAAACGAGCAGTACTTC
.	TRBV5-1	TRBJ2-5	.	CASSLISPPRETQYF	TGCGCCAGCAGCTTGATTAGTCCTCCGCGGGAGACCCAGTACTTC
TRBD1	TRBV18	TRBJ2-7	few	CASSLGDRVTYEQYF	TGTGCCAGCTCACTGGGGGACAGGGTTACATACGAGCAGTACTTC
.	TRBV29-1	TRBJ2-5	.	CSVKETQYF	TGCAGCGTCAAAGAGACCCAGTACTTC
.	TRBV29-1	TRBJ2-1	.	CSVGRGSEQFF	TGCAGCGTTGGGAGGGGTAGTGAGCAGTTCTTC
.	TRBV2	TRBJ1-2	.	CASRSQGLLGYTF	TGTGCCAGCAGGTCACAGGGTCTTCTAGGCTACACCTTC
.	TRBV14	TRBJ2-1	.	CASSHLARDSYNEQFF	TGTGCCAGCAGCCATTTAGCCAGAGATTCCTACAATGAGCAGTTCTTC
.	TRBV15	TRBJ1-5	.	CATSRDSDGQYSNQPQHF	TGTGCCACCAGCAGAGATTCTGACGGACAATATAGCAATCAGCCCCAGCATTTT
.	TRBV6-1	TRBJ2-5	.	CASSEWRRAGETQYF	TGTGCCAGCAGTGAATGGCGCCGGGCGGGAGAGACCCAGTACTTC
TRBD2	TRBV2	TRBJ2-5	.	CASSGGLAGDQETQYF	TGTGCCAGCAGTGGGGGACTAGCGGGGGATCAAGAGACCCAGTACTTC
TRBD2	TRBV6-1	TRBJ2-1	.	CAGSETSGEYNEQFF	TGTGCCGGCAGTGAAACTAGCGGGGAATACAATGAGCAGTTCTTC
TRBD1	TRBV7-2	TRBJ1-5	few	CASRKTGEPSQPQHF	TGTGCCAGCAGAAAGACAGGGGAGCCCTCTCAGCCCCAGCATTTT
TRBD2	TRBV19	TRBJ2-7	once	CASSEAGGSSLYEQYF	TGTGCCAGTAGTGAGGCGGGCGGGAGCTCCCTCTACGAGCAGTACTTC
.	TRBV21-1	TRBJ2-4	.	CASSARTGDRKNIQYF	TGTGCCAGCAGCGCGCGGACAGGGGATCGTAAAAACATTCAGTACTTC
TRBD1	TRBV6-5	TRBJ2-7	.	CASSYLRTGGYEQYF	TGTGCCAGCAGTTATCTTAGGACAGGGGGCTACGAGCAGTACTTC
TRBD2	TRBV7-2	TRBJ2-7	few	CASSSGTSGRSEQYF	TGTGCCAGCAGCTCGGGGACTAGCGGGAGGAGCGAGCAGTACTTC
.	TRBV6-5	TRBJ1-2	.	CASSYRGGGYTF	TGTGCCAGCAGTTACCGGGGAGGAGGCTACACCTTC
.	TRBV7-9	TRBJ1-4	.	CASSPGDEKLFF	TGTGCCAGCAGCCCCGGTGATGAAAAACTGTTTTTT
TRBD2	TRBV15	TRBJ2-5	.	CATSRGGGSQETQYF	TGTGCCACCAGCAGAGGGGGCGGGAGCCAAGAGACCCAGTACTTC
.	TRBV21-1	TRBJ1-1	.	CASRSILVRTEAFF	TGTGCCAGCAGAAGTATATTAGTTCGCACTGAAGCTTTCTTT
TRBD2	TRBV7-2	TRBJ2-7	.	CASSLASGSSYEQYF	TGTGCCAGCAGCTTAGCGAGCGGGAGCTCCTACGAGCAGTACTTC
TRBD2	TRBV7-9	TRBJ2-7	.	CASSPRGLAGGDTGGEQYF	TGTGCCAGCAGCCCCCGAGGACTAGCGGGGGGAGACACAGGTGGGGAGCAGTACTTC
.	TRBV7-4	TRBJ1-5	.	CASSHKPGNYREQPQHF	TGTGCCAGCAGCCACAAGCCAGGGAATTACCGTGAGCAGCCCCAGCATTTT
TRBD1	TRBV2	TRBJ1-1	.	CASSRDRGNTEAFF	TGTGCCAGCAGTAGGGACAGGGGGAACACTGAAGCTTTCTTT
.	TRBV28	TRBJ2-7	.	CASSFSRIGVGSSYEQYF	TGTGCCAGCAGTTTCTCTCGGATAGGGGTCGGGAGCTCCTACGAGCAGTACTTC
TRBD1	TRBV4-1	TRBJ2-1	.	CASSPRDRATGEQFF	TGCGCCAGCAGCCCCCGGGACAGGGCGACTGGTGAGCAGTTCTTC
.	TRBV9	TRBJ1-3	.	CASSVESGSTIYF	TGTGCCAGCAGCGTAGAAAGCGGGAGCACCATATATTTT
TRBD1	TRBV6-6	TRBJ2-7	once	CASSGTGVTYEQYF	TGTGCCAGCAGCGGGACAGGGGTGACATACGAGCAGTACTTC
.	TRBV12-2	TRBJ1-2	.	CASLAGYAGYTF	TGTGCAAGTCTGGCAGGGTACGCGGGCTACACCTTC
TRBD1	TRBV19	TRBJ1-6	.	CASSLGTGGNSPLHF	TGTGCCAGTAGTTTGGGGACAGGGGGAAATTCACCCCTCCACTTT
TRBD1	TRBV18	TRBJ1-1	.	CASSRTGTGGGTEAFF	TGTGCCAGCTCACGTACCGGGACAGGGGGCGGCACTGAAGCTTTCTTT
TRBD1	TRBV19	TRBJ1-2	once	CASDKSSRTGDNYGYTF	TGTGCCAGTGATAAAAGCTCCAGGACAGGGGATAACTATGGCTACACCTTC
.	TRBV7-2	TRBJ1-4	few	CASSLTDNEEEKLFF	TGTGCCAGCAGCTTGACGGACAATGAGGAAGAAAAACTGTTTTTT
TRBD2	TRBV7-8	TRBJ2-7	.	CASSLANRVAGGVYEQYF	TGTGCCAGCAGCTTAGCGAATAGAGTAGCGGGGGGAGTATACGAGCAGTACTTC
.	TRBV29-1	TRBJ1-2	.	CSVEGGSAYGYTF	TGCAGCGTTGAGGGGGGGTCAGCCTATGGCTACACCTTC
TRBD2	TRBV10-3	TRBJ2-5	.	CAISDLAGGRETQYF	TGTGCCATCAGTGACCTAGCGGGGGGGCGGGAGACCCAGTACTTC
TRBD1	TRBV5-1	TRBJ2-6	.	CASSPQGQGAGGANVLTF	TGCGCCAGCTCCCCTCAGGGACAGGGGGCGGGCGGGGCCAACGTCCTGACTTTC
.	TRBV9	TRBJ2-7	once	CASSVGAGQSSYEQYF	TGTGCCAGCAGCGTAGGGGCAGGGCAAAGCTCCTACGAGCAGTACTTC
TRBD2	TRBV5-4	TRBJ2-7	.	CASSSGVGGAGEQYF	TGTGCCAGCAGCTCGGGTGTCGGGGGAGCGGGGGAGCAGTACTTC
.	TRBV4-2	TRBJ2-2	.	CASSQEPRGPGELFF	TGTGCCAGCAGCCAAGAACCCAGGGGTCCCGGGGAGCTGTTTTTT
TRBD2	TRBV29-1	TRBJ2-7	.	CSVAPSGRYEQYF	TGCAGCGTTGCCCCTAGCGGGAGGTACGAGCAGTACTTC